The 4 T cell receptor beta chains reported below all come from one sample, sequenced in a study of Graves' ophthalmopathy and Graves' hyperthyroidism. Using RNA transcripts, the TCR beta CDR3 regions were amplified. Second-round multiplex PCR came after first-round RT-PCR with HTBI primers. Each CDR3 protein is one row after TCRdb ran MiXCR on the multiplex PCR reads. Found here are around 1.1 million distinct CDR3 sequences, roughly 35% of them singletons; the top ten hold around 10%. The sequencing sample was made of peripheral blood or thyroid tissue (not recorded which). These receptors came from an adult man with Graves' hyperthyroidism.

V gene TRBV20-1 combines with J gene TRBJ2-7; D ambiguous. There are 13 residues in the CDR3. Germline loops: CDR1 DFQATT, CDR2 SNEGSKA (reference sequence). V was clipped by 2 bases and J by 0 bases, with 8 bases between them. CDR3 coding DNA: TGCAGTGCTAGATCAGAAAGCTCCTACGAGCAGTACTTC. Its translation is CSARSESSYEQYF.

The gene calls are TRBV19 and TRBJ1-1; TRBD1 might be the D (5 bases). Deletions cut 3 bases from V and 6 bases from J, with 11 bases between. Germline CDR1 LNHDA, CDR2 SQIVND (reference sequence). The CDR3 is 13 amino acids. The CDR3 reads CASSMGPRAEAFF. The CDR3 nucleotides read TGTGCCAGTAGTATGGGACCGAGGGCTGAAGCTTTCTTT.

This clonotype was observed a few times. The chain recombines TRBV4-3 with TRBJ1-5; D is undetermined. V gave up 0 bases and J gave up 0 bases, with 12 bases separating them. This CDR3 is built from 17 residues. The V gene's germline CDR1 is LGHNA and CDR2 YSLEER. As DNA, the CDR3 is TGCGCCAGCAGCCAAGATCTGACTAGGTCTAGCAATCAGCCCCAGCATTTT. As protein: CASSQDLTRSSNQPQHF.

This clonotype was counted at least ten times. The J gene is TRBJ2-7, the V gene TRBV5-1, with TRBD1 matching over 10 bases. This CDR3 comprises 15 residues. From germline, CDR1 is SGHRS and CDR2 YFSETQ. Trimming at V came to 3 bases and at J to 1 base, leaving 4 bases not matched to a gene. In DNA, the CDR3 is TGCGCCAGCAGCTATGACAGGGGGCCATCCTACGAGCAGTACTTC. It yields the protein CASSYDRGPSYEQYF.